The sequence of this T cell receptor beta chain was determined in a study of blood T cell repertoires in COVID-19. The CDR3 is made up of 14 amino acids. Germline V CDR1 and CDR2: SEHNR, FQNEAQ (reference sequence). Trimming at V came to 7 bases and at J to 6 bases, leaving 9 bases not matched to a gene. The assay was immunoSEQ multiplex PCR, and TCRdb's table has in-frame clones only and misses some. Among under 300,000 clones listed, about 86% were seen once. This rearrangement joins TRBV7-9 to TRBJ2-1; TRBD1 agrees at 7 bases. The sequenced sample consisted of peripheral blood. This receptor was taken from an older woman with active or convalescent COVID-19. The CDR3 loop is CASNLGQVANEQFF. CDR3 DNA: TGTGCCAGCAACCTCGGACAGGTCGCCAATGAGCAGTTCTTC. The entire variable domain, with the rest obtained from reference TRBV7-9 and TRBJ2-1, is as follows: DTGVSQNPRHKITKRGQNVTFRCDPISEHNRLYWYRQTLGQGPEFLTYFQNEAQLEKSRLLSDRFSAERPKGSFSTLEIQRTEQGDSAMYLCASNLGQVANEQFFGPGTRLTVL.